The source of this TCR beta chain is a study of response to subunit inactivated influenza vaccine. The CDR3 is made up of 13 amino acids. V was pared by 4 bases and J by 1 base, with 9 bases between. In germline, CDR1 is SGHRS, CDR2 YFSETQ. This clonotype was seen a handful of times. Its antigen is undetermined. Regarding the study as a whole: Every seasonal influenza vaccination brings in few new T cells, the authors suggested.

TCRdb analysed the RT-PCR reads with MiXCR anew, one entry per CDR3 protein. The sample has around 530,000 distinct CDR3 sequences; about 10% are singletons. This sequence originates from a man aged 45-65 years who received an inactivated influenza vaccine. The chain carries TRBV5-1 and TRBJ2-7, with D possibly matching TRBD1 (5 bases). Sequenced material: PBMCs from blood, taken on the day of vaccination. The CDR3 nucleotides read TGCGCCAGCAGCCCAGGGTTTTCCTACGAGCAGTACTTC. The encoded protein is CASSPGFSYEQYF.